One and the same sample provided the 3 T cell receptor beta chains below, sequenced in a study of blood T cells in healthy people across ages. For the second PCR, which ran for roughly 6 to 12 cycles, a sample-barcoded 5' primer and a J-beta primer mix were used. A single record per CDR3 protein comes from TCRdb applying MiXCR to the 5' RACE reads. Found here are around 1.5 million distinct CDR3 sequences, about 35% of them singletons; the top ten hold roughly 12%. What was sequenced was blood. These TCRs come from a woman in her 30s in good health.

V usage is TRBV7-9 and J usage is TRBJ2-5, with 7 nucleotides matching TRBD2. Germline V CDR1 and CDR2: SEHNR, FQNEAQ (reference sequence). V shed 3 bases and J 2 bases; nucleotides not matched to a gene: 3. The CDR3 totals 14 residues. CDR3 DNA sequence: TGTGCCAGCAGCTTTGGGCGGGAGCAAGAGACCCAGTACTTC. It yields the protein CASSFGREQETQYF.

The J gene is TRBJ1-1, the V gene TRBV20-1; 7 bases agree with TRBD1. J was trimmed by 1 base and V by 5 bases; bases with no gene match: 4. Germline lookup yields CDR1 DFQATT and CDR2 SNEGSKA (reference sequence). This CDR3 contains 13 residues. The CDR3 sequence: CSAPGTENTEAFF. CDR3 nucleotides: TGCAGTGCTCCCGGGACAGAGAACACTGAAGCTTTCTTT.

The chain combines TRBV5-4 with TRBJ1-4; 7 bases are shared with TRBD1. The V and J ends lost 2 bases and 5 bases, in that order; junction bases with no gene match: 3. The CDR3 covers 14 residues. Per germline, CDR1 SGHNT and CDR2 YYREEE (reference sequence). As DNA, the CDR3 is TGTGCCAGCAGCTTTCGGACAGGCAATGAAAAACTGTTTTTT. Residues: CASSFRTGNEKLFF.